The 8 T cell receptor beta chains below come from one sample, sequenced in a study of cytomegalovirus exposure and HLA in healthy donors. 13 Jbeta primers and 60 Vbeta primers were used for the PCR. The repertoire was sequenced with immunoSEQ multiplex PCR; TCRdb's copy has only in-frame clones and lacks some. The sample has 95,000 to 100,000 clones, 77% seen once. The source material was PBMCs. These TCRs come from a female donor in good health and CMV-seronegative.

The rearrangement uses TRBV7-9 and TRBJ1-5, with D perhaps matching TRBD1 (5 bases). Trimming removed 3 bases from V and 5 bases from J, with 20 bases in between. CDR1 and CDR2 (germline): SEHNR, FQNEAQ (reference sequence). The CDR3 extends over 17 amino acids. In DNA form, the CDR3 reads TGTGCCAGCAGCTTTTCCATGGGCCAGGGAAGGGATCAGCCCCAGCATTTT. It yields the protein CASSFSMGQGRDQPQHF.

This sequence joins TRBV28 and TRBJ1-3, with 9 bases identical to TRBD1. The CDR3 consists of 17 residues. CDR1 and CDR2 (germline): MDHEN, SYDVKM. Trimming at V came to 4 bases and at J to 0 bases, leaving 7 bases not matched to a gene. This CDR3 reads CASSSRGQGSSGNTIYF. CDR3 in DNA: TGTGCCAGCAGTTCTCGGGGACAGGGCAGCTCTGGAAACACCATATATTTT.

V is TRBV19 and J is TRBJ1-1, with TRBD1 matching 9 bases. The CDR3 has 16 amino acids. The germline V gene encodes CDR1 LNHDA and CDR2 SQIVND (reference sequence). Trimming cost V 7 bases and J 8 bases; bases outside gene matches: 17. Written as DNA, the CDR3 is TGTGCCAGTATTGATCTGACAGGGGGAAGGGGTAGAGAAGCTTTCTTT. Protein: CASIDLTGGRGREAFF.

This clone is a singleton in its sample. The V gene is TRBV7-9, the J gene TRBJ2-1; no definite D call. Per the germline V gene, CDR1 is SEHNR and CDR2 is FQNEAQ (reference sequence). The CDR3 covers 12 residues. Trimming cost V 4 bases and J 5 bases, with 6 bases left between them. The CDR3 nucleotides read TGTGCCAGCAGCTCATTAGACAATGAGCAGTTCTTC. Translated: CASSSLDNEQFF.

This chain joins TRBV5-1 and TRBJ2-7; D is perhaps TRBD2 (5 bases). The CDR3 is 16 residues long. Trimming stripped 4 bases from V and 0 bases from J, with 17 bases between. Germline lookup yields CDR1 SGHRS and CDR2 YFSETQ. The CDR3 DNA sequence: TGCGCCAGCAGCCTCTCCCTCGGAGGAAGCTCCTACGAGCAGTACTTC. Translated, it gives CASSLSLGGSSYEQYF.

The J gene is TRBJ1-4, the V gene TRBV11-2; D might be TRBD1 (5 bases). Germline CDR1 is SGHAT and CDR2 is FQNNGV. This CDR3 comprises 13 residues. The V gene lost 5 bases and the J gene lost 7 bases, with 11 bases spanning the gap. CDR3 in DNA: TGTGCCAGCAGCAAAGGGGAAGGTGAAAAACTGTTTTTT. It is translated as CASSKGEGEKLFF.

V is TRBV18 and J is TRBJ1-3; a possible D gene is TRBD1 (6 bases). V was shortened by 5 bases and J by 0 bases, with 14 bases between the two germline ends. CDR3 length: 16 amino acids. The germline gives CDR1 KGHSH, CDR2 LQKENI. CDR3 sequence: CASSGARTDSGNTIYF. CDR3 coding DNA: TGTGCCAGCTCAGGCGCTAGGACAGACTCTGGAAACACCATATATTTT.

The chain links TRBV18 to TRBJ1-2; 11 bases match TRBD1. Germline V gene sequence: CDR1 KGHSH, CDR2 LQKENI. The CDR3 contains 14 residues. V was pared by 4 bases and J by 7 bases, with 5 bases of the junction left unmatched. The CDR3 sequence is CASSLGQGVRGYTF. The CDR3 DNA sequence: TGTGCCAGCTCACTGGGACAGGGGGTACGTGGCTACACCTTC.